The TCR beta chain described here comes from a study of blood T cell repertoires in COVID-19. As for the study in general: From the United States, Italy and Spain came samples of acute and convalescent COVID-19. In each case, the material was cDNA or gDNA derived from T cells, B-cell-depleted T cells, or PBMCs.

Source study methods: By means of reference gene primer amplification, nucleated cell counts were estimated. Profiling relied on immunoSEQ multiplex PCR, and the TCRdb table lists in-frame clones only, not all of them. The DNA gave D and trimming, while V, J and clone size come from that table. The top ten hold approximately 9.3% of the sample, which has 65,000 to 100,000 clones, about 89% seen once. V shed 0 bases and J shed 1 base, with 9 bases lying between them. The CDR3 totals 15 residues. The germline CDR1 and CDR2 sequences are LNHNV and YYDKDF (reference sequence). The source material was peripheral blood. The TCR was taken from a man aged 45 to 65 with acute or convalescent COVID-19. The chain has TRBV15 and TRBJ2-5, with D maybe TRBD1 (6 bases). The CDR3 sequence is CATSRDQGSQETQYF. CDR3 DNA sequence: TGTGCCACCAGCAGAGATCAGGGGAGCCAAGAGACCCAGTACTTC.